The 26 T cell receptor beta chains given below trace back to one sample, sequenced in a study of T cell responses to AZD1222 COVID-19 vaccine. Generated by immunoSEQ multiplex PCR, the TCRdb table keeps only in-frame clones and is missing some. This sample has 97,000 or so clones, with approximately 88% found just once. Material: peripheral blood, obtained on day 0 of AZD1222 vaccination. The receptors here all came from an adult in good health.

The V call is TRBV9, the J call TRBJ2-1, with 8 bases aligning to TRBD2. Germline V gene sequence: CDR1 SGDLS, CDR2 YYNGEE. The CDR3 extends over 16 amino acids. V shed 4 bases, J shed 6 bases, and the junction held 12 bases outside the gene matches. The DNA for the CDR3 is TGTGCCAGCAGCCCCTTGGGCGGGAGGACCTTCAATGAGCAGTTCTTC. Protein sequence: CASSPLGGRTFNEQFF.

The rearrangement uses TRBV27 and TRBJ2-2; TRBD1 might be the D (5 bases). Germline values: CDR1 MNHEY, CDR2 SMNVEV (reference sequence). The CDR3 has 13 residues. Deletions cut 5 bases from V and 5 bases from J, with 9 bases between. CDR3 DNA: TGTGCCAGCAGTCTCCAGGGTACCGGGGAGCTGTTTTTT. This encodes CASSLQGTGELFF.

This sequence joins TRBV19 and TRBJ2-2, with no clear D. The CDR3 runs to 15 residues. V dropped 3 bases and J dropped 7 bases, with 15 bases sitting between them. Germline assignment: CDR1 LNHDA and CDR2 SQIVND (reference sequence). The DNA for the CDR3 is TGTGCCAGTAGTATTGGAGCAAGTGGTCGCGGGGAGCTGTTTTTT. The encoded protein is CASSIGASGRGELFF. Full variable domain (remainder filled in from reference TRBV19 and TRBJ2-2): DGGITQSPKYLFRKEGQNVTLSCEQNLNHDAMYWYRQDPGQGLRLIYYSQIVNDFQKGDIAEGYSVSREKKESFPLTVTSAQKNPTAFYLCASSIGASGRGELFFGEGSRLTVL.

The chain carries TRBV11-2 and TRBJ1-6; D is unresolved. Trimming shortened V by 0 bases and J by 7 bases, and 13 bases separated the two germline ends. Germline CDR1 reads SGHAT; CDR2 reads FQNNGV. The CDR3 sequence is 16 residues long. The CDR3 spells CASSLDRSVPNSPLHF. The CDR3 coding sequence is TGTGCCAGCAGCTTAGATCGCTCAGTTCCCAATTCACCCCTCCACTTT.

The chain carries TRBV7-2 and TRBJ1-6; 7 nucleotides line up with TRBD1. The CDR3 totals 14 residues. The V and J ends lost 5 bases and 8 bases, in that order; junction bases with no gene match: 6. CDR1 and CDR2 (germline): SGHTA, FQGNSA. The CDR3 bases are TGTGCCAGCAGCCAGGGGGTGTGGTATTCACCCCTCCACTTT. Amino acid sequence: CASSQGVWYSPLHF. Full variable domain (rest looked up from reference TRBV7-2 and TRBJ1-6): GAGVSQSPSNKVTEKGKDVELRCDPISGHTALYWYRQSLGQGLEFLIYFQGNSAPDKSGLPSDRFSAERTGGSVSTLTIQRTQQEDSAVYLCASSQGVWYSPLHFGNGTRLTVT.

The genes are TRBV5-8 and TRBJ2-1; the match to TRBD2 covers 8 bases. Germline trimming cut 0 bases from V and 7 bases from J; bases unmatched to any gene: 3. Germline CDR1 is SGHTS and CDR2 is YDEGEE. The CDR3 has 14 residues. The CDR3 DNA follows: TGTGCCAGCAGCTTGGGACTAGCGTATAATGAGCAGTTCTTC. Translating it yields CASSLGLAYNEQFF.

The J gene is TRBJ1-3, the V gene TRBV5-1; no clear D gene. This CDR3 is 13 amino acids long. V was clipped by 3 bases and J by 3 bases, with 7 bases between them. The germline V gene encodes CDR1 SGHRS and CDR2 YFSETQ. The CDR3 protein is CASSSGFGNTIYF. CDR3 nucleotides: TGCGCCAGCAGCTCAGGATTTGGAAACACCATATATTTT.

The chain couples TRBV7-2 to TRBJ1-2; D uncertain. With 1 base removed from V and 8 bases from J, the gap between germline ends came to 17 bases. Germline V gene sequence: CDR1 SGHTA, CDR2 FQGNSA. This CDR3 is 15 amino acids long. CDR3 sequence (DNA): TGTGCCAGCAGCTTAGAATACGGGTCTTTTCGGGGCTACACCTTC. The encoded protein is CASSLEYGSFRGYTF.

The CDR3 DNA reads as TGTGCCAGCAGGCGCCCGGGTACCGGGGAGCTGTTTTTT. Encoded protein: CASRRPGTGELFF. The chain combines TRBV6-5 with TRBJ2-2; D not resolved. The ends were cut back, 6 bases at V and 5 bases at J, with 10 bases in the middle. The CDR3 runs 13 residues. Germline CDR1 and CDR2: MNHEY and SVGAGI.

This clone was seen just once. The chain uses TRBV11-2 and TRBJ2-5, with 9 nucleotides matching TRBD2. Germline V lookup: CDR1 SGHAT, CDR2 FQNNGV. The CDR3 extends over 16 amino acids. V lost 4 bases, J lost 5 bases, and 11 bases stayed unmatched. This CDR3 reads CASSSSVAGGQETQYF. The DNA for the CDR3 is TGTGCCAGCAGCTCCTCGGTCGCGGGGGGGCAGGAGACCCAGTACTTC.

This rearrangement joins TRBV5-1 to TRBJ1-5, with 7 nucleotides matching TRBD1. The trim removed 4 bases at V and 4 bases at J, leaving 2 bases unmatched. The CDR3 loop spans 13 amino acids. Looked up from germline, CDR1 is SGHRS and CDR2 is YFSETQ. CDR3 coding DNA: TGCGCCAGCAGCATGACAGGGAATCAGCCCCAGCATTTT. Protein product: CASSMTGNQPQHF. Full variable domain (missing parts from reference TRBV5-1 and TRBJ1-5): KAGVTQTPRYLIKTRGQQVTLSCSPISGHRSVSWYQQTPGQGLQFLFEYFSETQRNKGNFPGRFSGRQFSNSRSEMNVSTLELGDSALYLCASSMTGNQPQHFGDGTRLSIL.

The chain employs TRBV7-2 and TRBJ2-3; D is unresolved. Germline V lookup: CDR1 SGHTA, CDR2 FQGNSA. The V gene lost 4 bases and the J gene lost 2 bases, with 1 base spanning the gap. This CDR3 has 11 amino acids. CDR3 protein: CASSYTDTQYF. CDR3 in DNA: TGTGCCAGCAGCTACACAGATACGCAGTATTTT.

The chain carries TRBV6-5 and TRBJ1-2; 7 positions match TRBD1. CDR1 is MNHEY, CDR2 SVGAGI, per germline. This CDR3 has 14 residues. After removal of 6 bases from V and 6 bases from J, the junction contained 10 bases not matched to a gene. CDR3 loop: CASSDPGQIHGYTF. CDR3 sequence (DNA): TGTGCCAGCAGCGATCCGGGACAGATCCATGGCTACACCTTC.

V gene TRBV28 combines with J gene TRBJ2-7; D might be TRBD2 (5 bases). CDR3 length: 14 amino acids. CDR1 and CDR2 from the germline V gene are MDHEN and SYDVKM. The V end was cut by 8 bases, the J end by 0 bases, with 14 bases between. Here the CDR3 DNA reads TGTGCCAGCCTAACAAGGGAGCCCTCCTACGAGCAGTACTTC. This encodes CASLTREPSYEQYF.

The gene calls are TRBV7-2 and TRBJ2-2, with D maybe TRBD2 (5 bases). Germline CDR1 is SGHTA and CDR2 is FQGNSA. V was shortened by 11 bases and J by 1 base, with 14 bases between the two germline ends. The CDR3 is 14 residues long. The CDR3 spells CARRSAGNTGELFF. The CDR3 DNA sequence: TGTGCCCGGCGGAGTGCGGGGAACACCGGGGAGCTGTTTTTT.

The rearrangement links TRBV7-9 to TRBJ1-4; D not certain. V lost 0 bases to trimming and J lost 5 bases, with 7 bases between them. CDR3 length: 14 amino acids. Germline lookup yields CDR1 SEHNR and CDR2 FQNEAQ (reference sequence). The CDR3 here is CASSLASGNEKLFF. CDR3 sequence (DNA): TGTGCCAGCAGCTTAGCGTCAGGAAATGAAAAACTGTTTTTT.

CDR3 coding DNA: TGTGCCAGCAGCCAAGGCTCCTATCAGCCCCAGCATTTT. Encoded protein: CASSQGSYQPQHF. The rearrangement links TRBV3-1 (or the pseudogene TRBV3-2) to TRBJ1-5; D gene unclear. The CDR3 loop spans 13 amino acids. Trimming shortened V by 1 base and J by 5 bases, and 6 bases separated the two germline ends. Germline V gives CDR1 LGHDT, CDR2 YNNKEL (reference sequence).

The chain employs TRBV19 and TRBJ2-2, with 11 bases that match TRBD1. The CDR3 has 15 amino acids. Unmatched junction bases numbered 4, after V lost 3 bases and J lost 7 bases. Germline loops: CDR1 LNHDA, CDR2 SQIVND (reference sequence). The chain's CDR3 is CASSMGQGGGGELFF. Here the CDR3 DNA reads TGTGCCAGTAGTATGGGACAGGGGGGAGGCGGGGAGCTGTTTTTT.

As regards this clone: Compared with germline, one end of the junction differs, possibly owing to a read error. The V and J genes are TRBV24-1 and TRBJ2-1; perhaps TRBD2 as D (5 bases). Looked up from germline, CDR1 is KGHDR and CDR2 is SFDVKD. The CDR3 loop spans 12 amino acids. The CDR3 loop is CATGEGYNEQFF. The CDR3 coding sequence is TGTGCCACCGGTGAGGGTTACAATGAGCAGTTCTTC.

The CDR3 bases are TGTGCCAGCAGTTGGAGGGACAGTCCTTACGACTATGGCTACACCTTC. Translation gives CASSWRDSPYDYGYTF. The chain joins TRBV28 to TRBJ1-2; TRBD1 matches at 7 bases. Trimming at V came to 4 bases and at J to 3 bases, leaving 11 bases not matched to a gene. CDR1 and CDR2 (germline): MDHEN, SYDVKM. The CDR3 totals 16 residues.

V usage is TRBV5-1 and J usage is TRBJ1-4, with TRBD1 matching over 7 bases. Trimming at V came to 4 bases and at J to 0 bases, leaving 3 bases not matched to a gene. CDR1 and CDR2 (germline): SGHRS, YFSETQ. This CDR3 contains 15 residues. In nucleotides, the CDR3 is TGCGCCAGCAGCCAAACAGGGGCAACTAATGAAAAACTGTTTTTT. It is translated as CASSQTGATNEKLFF.

The chain has TRBV6-5 and TRBJ1-2; D may be TRBD1 (6 bases). Trimming shortened V by 6 bases and J by 7 bases, and 18 bases separated the two germline ends. Germline CDR1 and CDR2: MNHEY and SVGAGI. The CDR3 covers 14 residues. The CDR3 is CASSRRAGAVGYTF. As DNA, the CDR3 is TGTGCCAGCAGCCGTCGGGCAGGGGCAGTTGGCTACACCTTC.

The rearrangement links TRBV4-3 to TRBJ2-3; 8 nucleotides agree with TRBD2. The J segment lost 5 bases and the V segment lost 0 bases, leaving 7 bases of the junction unmatched. The germline CDR1 and CDR2 sequences are LGHNA and YSLEER. This CDR3 spans 16 amino acids. The CDR3 protein is CASSQERGGPLDTQYF. The CDR3 bases are TGCGCCAGCAGCCAAGAACGGGGGGGGCCTTTAGATACGCAGTATTTT.

The rearrangement joins TRBV7-2 to TRBJ1-1; no definite D call. The ends were cut back, 3 bases at V and 2 bases at J, with 4 bases in the middle. CDR3 length: 12 residues. Per germline, CDR1 SGHTA and CDR2 FQGNSA. This CDR3 is CASSLSNTEAFF. The CDR3 bases are TGTGCCAGCAGCTTGTCAAACACTGAAGCTTTCTTT.

The V and J genes are TRBV6-5 and TRBJ1-1; D unresolved. Trimming removed 2 bases from V and 2 bases from J, with 12 bases in between. Looked up from germline, CDR1 is MNHEY and CDR2 is SVGAGI. This CDR3 contains 15 residues. This chain's CDR3 is CASSYGVHRNTEAFF. The CDR3 DNA is TGTGCCAGCAGTTACGGGGTACACCGAAACACTGAAGCTTTCTTT.

V gene TRBV7-9 combines with J gene TRBJ1-6, with TRBD1 identical over 10 bases. The CDR3 sequence is 16 residues long. V shed 2 bases, J shed 10 bases, and the junction held 8 bases outside the gene matches. Germline V lookup: CDR1 SEHNR, CDR2 FQNEAQ (reference sequence). For the CDR3, the DNA is TGTGCCAGCAGCTTATGGTTTGGGACAGGGGTATCACCCCTCCACTTT. Its protein is CASSLWFGTGVSPLHF.